This T cell receptor (beta chain) was retrieved from a study of shared clonotypes between healthy human individuals. Overall study results and limits: The study sampled only blood, and tissue repertoires likely differ. Naive subsets, compared against memory subsets, generally had larger estimated richness values.

The protocol was immunoSEQ multiplex PCR, while the TCRdb copy is restricted to in-frame clones and leaves out a portion. Here the sample spans around 300,000 clones, roughly 84% being singletons. CD45RO+ cells and CCR7-negative CD45RA+ TemRA cells were combined as CD8 memory. Germline CDR1 reads MNHEY; CDR2 reads SMNVEV (reference sequence). This CDR3 has 13 residues. V lost 4 bases and J lost 3, with 10 bases in between. Worth noting for this clone: Its specificity is unknown.

The source material was memory CD8+ T cells sorted from blood. The subset denotes: CD45RO+ cells pooled with CCR7-negative TemRA cells. The sequence came from a man between 18 and 35 years old in good health. The chain recombines TRBV27 with TRBJ2-7; D is perhaps TRBD2 (5 bases). This chain's CDR3 is CASSSGKGYEQYF. For the CDR3, the DNA is TGTGCCAGCAGTTCCGGGAAGGGCTACGAGCAGTACTTC.